What follows are 17 T cell receptor beta chains derived from one specimen sequenced in a study of tumor-infiltrating lymphocytes in oesophageal squamous cell carcinoma. TCRdb reprocessed the PCR reads via MiXCR and lists one record per CDR3 protein. The sample records approximately 12,000 distinct CDR3 sequences, less than 65% being singletons. The sample taken for sequencing was esophageal tumor tissue. The source is a male donor with esophageal squamous cell carcinoma.

The V call is TRBV3-1, the J call TRBJ1-1; 8 bases agree with TRBD1. The CDR3 sequence is 14 residues long. The ends lost 0 bases at V and 8 bases at J; junction bases unmatched: 5. The V gene's germline CDR1 is LGHDT and CDR2 YNNKEL (reference sequence). The CDR3 DNA reads as TGTGCCAGCAGCCAAGACTTGGCAGGGGGCGAAGCTTTCTTT. Translated: CASSQDLAGGEAFF.

This clonotype has only one observation. This chain links TRBV7-2 with TRBJ2-5, with 10 bases that match TRBD2. The J call may be wrong; the DNA end is better matched by TRBJ2-1. This CDR3 spans 17 amino acids. Germline V gene data show CDR1 as SGHTA and CDR2 as FQGNSA. CDR3: CASSQRGTSGNYNEQFF. CDR3 nucleotide sequence: TGTGCCAGCAGCCAAAGGGGTACTAGCGGGAACTACAATGAGCAGTTCTTC.

This chain connects TRBV7-6 to TRBJ1-1; possible D gene TRBD1, 6 bases. The germline V gene encodes CDR1 SGHVS and CDR2 FNYEAQ. V lost 5 bases, J lost 1 base, and 8 bases lay in between. This CDR3 comprises 13 residues. The CDR3 protein is CASSRQANTEAFF. Written as DNA, the CDR3 is TGTGCCAGCAGCCGACAGGCGAACACTGAAGCTTTCTTT. The full variable domain, rest sourced from reference TRBV7-6 and TRBJ1-1, is GAGVSQSPRYKVTKRGQDVALRCDPISGHVSLYWYRQALGQGPEFLTYFNYEAQQDKSGLPNDRFSAERPEGSISTLTIQRTEQRDSAMYRCASSRQANTEAFFGQGTRLTVV.

This rearrangement joins TRBV28 to TRBJ2-1; 9 bases are a match to TRBD2. V dropped 6 bases and J dropped 11; count of bases not matched to a gene: 11. CDR3 length equals 14 residues. Germline values: CDR1 MDHEN, CDR2 SYDVKM. CDR3 sequence: CASSQTAGGEKQFF. CDR3 sequence (DNA): TGTGCCAGCAGCCAAACAGCGGGGGGTGAGAAGCAGTTCTTC.

This chain connects TRBV11-3 to TRBJ2-2; D gene uncertain. Germline assignment: CDR1 SGHNT and CDR2 YENEEA. This CDR3 has 14 amino acids. V shed 5 bases and J shed 3 bases, with 10 bases lying between them. The chain's CDR3 is CASSPHRDTGELFF. CDR3 DNA sequence: TGTGCCAGCAGCCCACATCGGGACACCGGGGAGCTGTTTTTT.

This clonotype appeared many times. This chain links TRBV28 with TRBJ2-7; 14 positions match TRBD2. This CDR3 has 17 residues. The ends lost 2 bases at V and 4 bases at J; junction bases unmatched: 7. Per germline, CDR1 MDHEN and CDR2 SYDVKM. The CDR3 loop is CASSLRGGLAGVYEQYF. The CDR3 DNA sequence: TGTGCCAGCAGTTTACGTGGGGGACTAGCGGGAGTTTACGAGCAGTACTTC.

This rearrangement joins TRBV7-4 to TRBJ2-3; D unresolved. The CDR3 is 14 amino acids. Germline loops: CDR1 SGHVT, CDR2 SQSDAQ. The V and J ends lost 1 base and 6 bases respectively, with 11 bases between them. Written as DNA, the CDR3 is TGTGCCAGCAGCTTAGGTCAGGCCGGGGATACGCAGTATTTT. It translates to CASSLGQAGDTQYF. Full variable domain (outside the CDR3, taken from reference TRBV7-4 and TRBJ2-3): GAGVSQSPRYKVAKRGRDVALRCDSISGHVTLYWYRQTLGQGSEVLTYSQSDAQRDKSGRPSGRFSAERPERSVSTLKIQRTEQGDSAVYLCASSLGQAGDTQYFGPGTRLTVL.

This clonotype has at least ten counts. This chain joins TRBV3-1 and TRBJ1-1; D uncertain. V was shortened by 1 base and J by 1 base, with 7 bases between the two germline ends. The germline V gene has CDR1 LGHDT and CDR2 YNNKEL (reference sequence). CDR3 length equals 14 residues. CDR3 amino acids: CASSQGRANTEAFF. CDR3 in DNA: TGTGCCAGCAGCCAAGGTCGGGCGAACACTGAAGCTTTCTTT.

V is TRBV12-3 or TRBV12-4 and J is TRBJ2-3; D tentatively fits TRBD1 or TRBD2 (5 bases each). V lost 5 bases and J 1 base, leaving 13 bases between the germline ends. The CDR3 totals 15 residues. In nucleotides, the CDR3 is TGTGCCAGCAGTAGGGACCTTGGGGGCACAGATACGCAGTATTTT. Encoded protein: CASSRDLGGTDTQYF.

Relative to its sample, this clonotype is medium-sized. The J gene is TRBJ2-3, the V gene TRBV11-3; a possible D gene is TRBD1 (5 bases). V was shortened by 1 base and J by 4 bases, with 18 bases between the two germline ends. Germline CDR1 reads SGHNT; CDR2 reads YENEEA. This CDR3 is built from 17 residues. The CDR3 nucleotides are TGTGCCAGCAGCTTAGGTGGCGTCAGGGTAGGATCAGATACGCAGTATTTT. It is translated as CASSLGGVRVGSDTQYF.

This sequence joins TRBV12-3 or TRBV12-4 and TRBJ2-5; no definite D call. This CDR3 is 12 amino acids long. Trimming shortened V by 5 bases and J by 0 bases, and 4 bases separated the two germline ends. The CDR3 coding sequence is TGTGCCAGCAGTGGACACCAAGAGACCCAGTACTTC. Its protein is CASSGHQETQYF.

The chain has TRBV7-2 and TRBJ1-3, with TRBD1 matching 11 bases. Per the germline V gene, CDR1 is SGHTA and CDR2 is FQGNSA. The V gene end was trimmed by 4 bases and the J gene end by 0 bases; junction bases not matched to a gene: 2. CDR3 length: 16 residues. CDR3 nucleotide sequence: TGTGCCAGCAGCTCCGGGACAGGGGGCTCTGGAAACACCATATATTTT. Translation: CASSSGTGGSGNTIYF.

This clonotype appeared many times. V usage is TRBV11-2 and J usage is TRBJ2-7; 12 bases are shared with TRBD2. The ends lost 5 bases at V and 5 bases at J; junction bases unmatched: 4. The germline CDR1 and CDR2 sequences are SGHAT and FQNNGV. This CDR3 region has 14 residues. The CDR3 sequence is CASSLLAGGDEQYF. Written as DNA, the CDR3 is TGTGCCAGCAGCCTACTAGCGGGAGGCGACGAGCAGTACTTC.

This clonotype was detected a few times. CDR3 bases: TGTGCCAGCAGCTTAGGCAGTAATGGCTACACCTTC. It yields the protein CASSLGSNGYTF. The chain is built from TRBV7-2 and TRBJ1-2, with D unclear. The CDR3 contains 12 residues. V lost 1 base and J 6 bases, leaving 6 bases between the germline ends. The germline V gene has CDR1 SGHTA and CDR2 FQGNSA.

This clonotype is medium-sized. The V and J genes are TRBV11-2 and TRBJ2-1; D may be TRBD2 (6 bases). Germline CDR1 is SGHAT and CDR2 is FQNNGV. The CDR3 length is 17 residues. Between the trimmed V and J ends, which lost 0 bases and 2 bases, there was a span of 14 bases. DNA of the CDR3: TGTGCCAGCAGCTTAGAGGGGGGTCTAGCGACCTACAATGAGCAGTTCTTC. It encodes CASSLEGGLATYNEQFF.

This clonotype has a count of ten or more. The chain recombines TRBV6-6 with TRBJ2-2; TRBD1 agrees at 8 bases. V was clipped by 0 bases and J by 2 bases; unmatched bases: 5. The CDR3 runs 17 residues. The germline V gene has CDR1 MNHNY and CDR2 SVGAGI (reference sequence). CDR3 residues: CASSYSNRGFNTGELFF. For the CDR3, the DNA is TGTGCCAGCAGTTACTCGAACAGGGGGTTTAACACCGGGGAGCTGTTTTTT.

By sample fraction, this clonotype is medium-sized (0.01 to 0.1%). CDR3 DNA: TGTGCTAGTGGTTCCGCCTTAGCGGACCGGGTCTCCTACAATGAGCAGTACTTC. This gives the protein CASGSALADRVSYNEQYF. This chain links TRBV12-5 with TRBJ2-1; possible D gene TRBD2, 6 bases. The J call is in doubt because the DNA end fits TRBJ2-7 better. This CDR3 comprises 18 residues. Germline CDR1 is LGHNT and CDR2 is FRNRAP.